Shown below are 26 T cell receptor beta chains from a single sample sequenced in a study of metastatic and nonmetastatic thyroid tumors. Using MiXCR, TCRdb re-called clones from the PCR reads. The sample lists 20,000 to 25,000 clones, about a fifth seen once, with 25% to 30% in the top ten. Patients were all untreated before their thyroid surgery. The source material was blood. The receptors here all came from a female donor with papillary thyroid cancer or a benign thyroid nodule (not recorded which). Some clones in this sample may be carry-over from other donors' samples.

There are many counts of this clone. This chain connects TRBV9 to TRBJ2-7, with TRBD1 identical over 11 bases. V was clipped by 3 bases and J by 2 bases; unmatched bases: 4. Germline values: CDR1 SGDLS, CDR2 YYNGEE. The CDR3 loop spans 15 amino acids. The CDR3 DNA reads TGTGCCAGCAGCGAGAGGGGACAGGGGGCCTACGAGCAGTACTTC. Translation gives CASSERGQGAYEQYF.

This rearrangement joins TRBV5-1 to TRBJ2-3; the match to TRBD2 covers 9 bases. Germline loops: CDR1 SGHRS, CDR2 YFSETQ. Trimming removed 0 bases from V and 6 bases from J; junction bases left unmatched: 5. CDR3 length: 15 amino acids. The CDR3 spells CASSLVGGRVDTQYF. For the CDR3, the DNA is TGCGCCAGCAGCTTGGTTGGCGGGAGGGTTGATACGCAGTATTTT.

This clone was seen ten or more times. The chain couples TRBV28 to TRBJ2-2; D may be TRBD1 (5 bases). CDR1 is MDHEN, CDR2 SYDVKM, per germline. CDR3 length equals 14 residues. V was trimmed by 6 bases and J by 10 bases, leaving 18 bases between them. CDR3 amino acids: CASSSPRVGLELFF. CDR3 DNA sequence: TGTGCCAGCAGCTCCCCCAGGGTAGGGCTGGAGCTGTTTTTT.

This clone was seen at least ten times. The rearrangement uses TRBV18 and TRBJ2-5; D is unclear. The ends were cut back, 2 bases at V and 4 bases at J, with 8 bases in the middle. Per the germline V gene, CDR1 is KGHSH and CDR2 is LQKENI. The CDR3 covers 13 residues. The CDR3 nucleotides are TGTGCCAGCTCACCATTGGTCGGAGAGACCCAGTACTTC. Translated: CASSPLVGETQYF.

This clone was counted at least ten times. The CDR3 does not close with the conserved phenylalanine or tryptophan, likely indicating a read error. The CDR3 spells CASSFGRFSYEQYL. Here the CDR3 DNA reads TGTGCCAGCAGTTTTGGACGGTTCTCCTACGAGCAGTACCTC. The chain has TRBV12-3 or TRBV12-4 and TRBJ2-7; D is undetermined. Trimming cost V 3 bases and J 0 bases, with 9 bases left between them. This CDR3 has 14 amino acids.

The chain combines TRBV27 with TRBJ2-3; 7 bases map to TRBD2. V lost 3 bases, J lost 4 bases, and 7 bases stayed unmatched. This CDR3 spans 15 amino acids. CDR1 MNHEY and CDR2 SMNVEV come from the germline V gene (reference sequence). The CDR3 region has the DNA TGTGCCAGCAGTTTGTTGGGGGGGTCGGCAGATACGCAGTATTTT. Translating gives CASSLLGGSADTQYF.

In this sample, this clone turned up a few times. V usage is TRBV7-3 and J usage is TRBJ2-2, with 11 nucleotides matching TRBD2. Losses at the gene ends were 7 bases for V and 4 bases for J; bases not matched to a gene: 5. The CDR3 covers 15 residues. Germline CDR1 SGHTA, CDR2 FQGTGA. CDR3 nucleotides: TGTGCCAGCATCTCGGGACTAGCGGTCACCGGGGAGCTGTTTTTT. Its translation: CASISGLAVTGELFF.

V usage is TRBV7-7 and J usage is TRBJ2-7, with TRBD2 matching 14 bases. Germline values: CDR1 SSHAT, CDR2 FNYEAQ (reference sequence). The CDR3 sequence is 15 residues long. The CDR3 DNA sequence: TGTGCTAGCGGTGGACTAGCGGGAGGATCCTACGAGCAGTACTTC. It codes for CASGGLAGGSYEQYF.

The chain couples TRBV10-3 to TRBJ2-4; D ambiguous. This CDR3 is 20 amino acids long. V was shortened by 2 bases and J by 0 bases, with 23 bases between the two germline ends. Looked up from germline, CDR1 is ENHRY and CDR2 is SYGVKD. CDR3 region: CAISETRVGLYPLAKNIQYF. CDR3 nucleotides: TGTGCCATCAGTGAGACCCGCGTTGGTCTCTATCCCTTAGCCAAAAACATTCAGTACTTC.

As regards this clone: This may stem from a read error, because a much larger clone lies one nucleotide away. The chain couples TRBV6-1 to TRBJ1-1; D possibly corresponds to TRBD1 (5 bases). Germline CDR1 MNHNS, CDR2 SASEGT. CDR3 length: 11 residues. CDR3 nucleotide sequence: TGTGCTAGCACCCAGGGCACTGAAACTTTCTTT. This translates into CASTQGTETFF.

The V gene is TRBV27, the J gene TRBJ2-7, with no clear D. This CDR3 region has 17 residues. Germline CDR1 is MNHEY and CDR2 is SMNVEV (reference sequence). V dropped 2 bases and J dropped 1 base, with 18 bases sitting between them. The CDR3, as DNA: TGTGCCAGCAGTTTAAAGGACCTGTACATCTCATCCTACGAGCAGTACTTC. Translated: CASSLKDLYISSYEQYF.

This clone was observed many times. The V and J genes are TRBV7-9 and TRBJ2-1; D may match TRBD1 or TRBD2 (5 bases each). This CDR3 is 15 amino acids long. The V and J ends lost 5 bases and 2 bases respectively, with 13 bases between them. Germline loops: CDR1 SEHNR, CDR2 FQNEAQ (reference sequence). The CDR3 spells CASSDRDGAYNEQFF. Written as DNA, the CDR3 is TGTGCCAGCAGCGACCGGGACGGAGCCTACAATGAGCAGTTCTTC.

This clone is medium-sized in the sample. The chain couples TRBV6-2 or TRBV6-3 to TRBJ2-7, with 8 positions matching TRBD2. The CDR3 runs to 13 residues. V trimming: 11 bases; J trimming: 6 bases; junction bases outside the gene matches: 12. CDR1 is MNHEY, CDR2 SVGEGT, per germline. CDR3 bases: TGTGCCTGCACCGGGACTAGATCGGGCGAGCAGTACTTC. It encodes CACTGTRSGEQYF.

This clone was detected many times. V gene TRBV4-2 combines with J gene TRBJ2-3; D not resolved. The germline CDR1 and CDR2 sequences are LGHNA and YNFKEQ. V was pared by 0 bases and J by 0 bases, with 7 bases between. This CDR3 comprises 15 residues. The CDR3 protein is CASSQDWGSTDTQYF. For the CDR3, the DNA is TGTGCCAGCAGCCAAGATTGGGGAAGCACAGATACGCAGTATTTT.

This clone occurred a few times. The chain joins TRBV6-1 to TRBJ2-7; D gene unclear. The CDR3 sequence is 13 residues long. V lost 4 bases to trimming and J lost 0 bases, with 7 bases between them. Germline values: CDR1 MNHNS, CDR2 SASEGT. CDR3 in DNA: TGTGCCAGCAGTGTGGAGCCCTCCTACGAGCAGTACTTC. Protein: CASSVEPSYEQYF.

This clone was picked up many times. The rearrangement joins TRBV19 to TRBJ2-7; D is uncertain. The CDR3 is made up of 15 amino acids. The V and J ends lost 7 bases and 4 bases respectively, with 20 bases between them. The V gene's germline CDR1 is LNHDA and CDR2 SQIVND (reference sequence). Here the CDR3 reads CASKIQLLGSYEQYF. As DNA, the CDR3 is TGTGCCAGTAAGATTCAGCTATTAGGCTCTTACGAGCAGTACTTC.

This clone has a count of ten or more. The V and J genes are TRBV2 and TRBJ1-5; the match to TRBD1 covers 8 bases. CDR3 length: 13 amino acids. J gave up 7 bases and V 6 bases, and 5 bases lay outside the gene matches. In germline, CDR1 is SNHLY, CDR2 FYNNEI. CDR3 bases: TGTGCCAGCAGCGGACAGGGCTTGCAGCCCCAGCATTTT. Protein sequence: CASSGQGLQPQHF.

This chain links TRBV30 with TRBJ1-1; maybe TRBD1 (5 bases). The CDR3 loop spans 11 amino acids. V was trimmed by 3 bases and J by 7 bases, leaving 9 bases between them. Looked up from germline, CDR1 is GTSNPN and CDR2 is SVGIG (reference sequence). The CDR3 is CAWRDGGEAFF. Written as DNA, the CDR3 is TGTGCCTGGAGGGACGGGGGTGAAGCTTTCTTT.

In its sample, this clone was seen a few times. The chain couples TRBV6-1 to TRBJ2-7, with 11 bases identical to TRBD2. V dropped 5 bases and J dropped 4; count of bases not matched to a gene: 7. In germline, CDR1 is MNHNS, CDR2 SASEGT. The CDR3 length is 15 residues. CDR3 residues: CASSPQRTSGYEQYF. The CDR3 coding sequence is TGTGCCAGCAGTCCCCAACGGACTAGCGGGTACGAGCAGTACTTC.

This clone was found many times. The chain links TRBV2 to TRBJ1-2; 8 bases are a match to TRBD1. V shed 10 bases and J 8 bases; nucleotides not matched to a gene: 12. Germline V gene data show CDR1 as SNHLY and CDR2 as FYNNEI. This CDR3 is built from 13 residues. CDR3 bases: TGTGCCACCCCTGGACAGGGACCCCGCGGCTACACCTTC. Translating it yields CATPGQGPRGYTF.

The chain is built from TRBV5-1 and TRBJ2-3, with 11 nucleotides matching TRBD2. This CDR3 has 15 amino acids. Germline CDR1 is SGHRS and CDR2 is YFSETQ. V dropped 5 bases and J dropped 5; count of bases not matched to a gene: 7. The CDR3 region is CASRLSGGAGDTQYF. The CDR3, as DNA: TGCGCCAGCAGACTTAGCGGGGGGGCCGGAGATACGCAGTATTTT.

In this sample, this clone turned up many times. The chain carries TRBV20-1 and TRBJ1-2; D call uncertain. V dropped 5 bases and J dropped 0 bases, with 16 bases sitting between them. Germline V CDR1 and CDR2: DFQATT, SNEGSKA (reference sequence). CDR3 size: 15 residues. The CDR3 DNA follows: TGCAGTGCTGTCCCCGGCTCGTTGGCTAACTATGGCTACACCTTC. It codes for CSAVPGSLANYGYTF.

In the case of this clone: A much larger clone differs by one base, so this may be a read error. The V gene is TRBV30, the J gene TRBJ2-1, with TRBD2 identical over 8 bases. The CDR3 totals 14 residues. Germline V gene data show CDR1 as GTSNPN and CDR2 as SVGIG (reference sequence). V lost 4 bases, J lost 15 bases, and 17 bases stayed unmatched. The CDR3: CAWILAVAESEGFF. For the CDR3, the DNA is TGTGCCTGGATACTAGCGGTCGCCGAGTCGGAGGGGTTCTTC.

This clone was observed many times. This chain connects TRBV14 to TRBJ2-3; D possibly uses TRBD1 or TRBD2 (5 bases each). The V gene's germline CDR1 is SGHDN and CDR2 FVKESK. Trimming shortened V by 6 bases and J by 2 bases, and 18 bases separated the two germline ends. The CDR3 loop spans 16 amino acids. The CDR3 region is CASSLGTYTSTDTQYF. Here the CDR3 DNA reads TGTGCCAGCAGTCTCGGGACCTATACCTCCACAGATACGCAGTATTTT.

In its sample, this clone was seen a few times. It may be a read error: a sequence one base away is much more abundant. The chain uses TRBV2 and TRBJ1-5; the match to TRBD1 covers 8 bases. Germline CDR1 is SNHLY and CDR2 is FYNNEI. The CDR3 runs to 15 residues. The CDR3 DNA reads TGTGCCAGCAGTAACAGGGGGTCTAGCAATCGGCCCCAGCATTTT. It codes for CASSNRGSSNRPQHF.

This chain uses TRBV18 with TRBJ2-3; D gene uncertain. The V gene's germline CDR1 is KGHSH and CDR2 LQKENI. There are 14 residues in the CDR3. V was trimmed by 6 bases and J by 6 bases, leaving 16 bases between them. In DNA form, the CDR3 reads TGTGCCAGCTCGCCCGACGCTACCAAGGATACGCAGTATTTT. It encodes CASSPDATKDTQYF.